This T cell receptor beta chain was captured in a study of Graves' ophthalmopathy and Graves' hyperthyroidism. Overall study results and limits: Blood contained most expanded thyroid clonotypes exceeding 0.001 frequency.

From RNA, the CDR3 regions of TCR beta chains were amplified and sequenced. The first-round RT-PCR employed HTBI primers together with the Qiagen OneStep RT-PCR kit. A multiplex PCR was then performed as the second round. One entry per CDR3 protein, called by TCRdb with MiXCR from the multiplex PCR reads. The data hold some 350,000 distinct CDR3 sequences, with about 15% observed a single time. This clonotype has a count of ten or more. Its antigen is not identified. Germline CDR1 and CDR2: SGHNT and YENEEA. V was pared by 1 base and J by 1 base, with 15 bases of the junction left unmatched. This CDR3 is built from 20 residues.

The sequenced sample was peripheral blood. The source of this sequence is an adult woman with stable Graves' hyperthyroidism. The chain joins TRBV11-3 to TRBJ2-7, with TRBD2 matching over 11 bases. The CDR3 nucleotides are TGTGCCAGCAGCTTAGGCACCCAAGACCTACTAGCGGGAGATTCCTACGAGCAGTACTTC. Encoded protein: CASSLGTQDLLAGDSYEQYF.